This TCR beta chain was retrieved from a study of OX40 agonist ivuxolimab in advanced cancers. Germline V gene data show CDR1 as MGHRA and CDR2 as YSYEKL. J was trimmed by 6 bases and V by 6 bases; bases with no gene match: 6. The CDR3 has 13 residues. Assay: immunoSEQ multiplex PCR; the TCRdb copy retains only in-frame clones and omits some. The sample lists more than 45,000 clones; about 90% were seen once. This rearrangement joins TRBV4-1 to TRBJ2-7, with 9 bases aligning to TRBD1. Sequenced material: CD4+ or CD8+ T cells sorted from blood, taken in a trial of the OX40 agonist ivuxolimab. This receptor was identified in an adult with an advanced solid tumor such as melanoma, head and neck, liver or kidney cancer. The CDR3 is CASRRTGEGEQYF. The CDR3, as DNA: TGCGCCAGCAGACGGACAGGGGAAGGCGAGCAGTACTTC.